This record concerns one TCR beta chain sequence. The antigen is undetermined. No CMV serostatus entry exists for this donor. Researchers ran the PCR with 60 Vbeta and 13 Jbeta primers. Clones were sequenced by immunoSEQ multiplex PCR, and TCRdb holds only the in-frame ones, with some missing. The profile covers 90,000 to 150,000 clones, with around 77% appearing a single time and around 3.9% taken by the ten largest. This sample stems from a study of cytomegalovirus exposure and HLA in healthy donors. Looking at the study overall: Previous work identified 90 million to 130 million unique TCR beta sequences from about 179 million T cells.

With 3 bases clipped from V and 4 bases from J, the junction kept 5 bases outside the gene matches. The CDR3 is 15 amino acids. Germline CDR1 and CDR2: ENHRY and SYGVKD. Study-level points and caveats: Cytomegalovirus status was reportedly diagnosed by the classifier with high specificity and sensitivity.

This clonotype originated in a human donor in good health. The chain recombines TRBV10-3 with TRBJ2-7, with 11 bases matching TRBD1. The sequenced sample consisted of PBMCs. Written as DNA, the CDR3 is TGTGCCATCAGTGACCCAGGGACAGGGGGTTACGAGCAGTACTTC. Amino acids: CAISDPGTGGYEQYF.